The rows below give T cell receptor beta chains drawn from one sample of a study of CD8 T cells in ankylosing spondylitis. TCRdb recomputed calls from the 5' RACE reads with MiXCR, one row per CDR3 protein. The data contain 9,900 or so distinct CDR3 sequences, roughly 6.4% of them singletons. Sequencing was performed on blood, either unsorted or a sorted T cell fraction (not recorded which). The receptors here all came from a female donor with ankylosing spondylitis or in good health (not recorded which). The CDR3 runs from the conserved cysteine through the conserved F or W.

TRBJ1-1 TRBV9 CASSYEQGKAFF
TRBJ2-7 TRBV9 CASSVGARSEQYF
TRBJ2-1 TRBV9 CASSVVSSGSHNEQFF
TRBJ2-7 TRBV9 CASSVYSGDVEDEQYF
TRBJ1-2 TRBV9 CASSAGVGTGGPTYGYTF
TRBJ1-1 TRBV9 CASSRGGRRMNTEAFF
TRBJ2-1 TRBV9 CASTPPGLARDEQFF
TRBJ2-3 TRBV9 CASSVPSSDTQYF
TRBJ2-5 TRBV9 CASSRRGSYQETQYF
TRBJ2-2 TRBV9 CASSVRNTGELFF
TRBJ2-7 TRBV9 CASSVASSSGGYEQYF
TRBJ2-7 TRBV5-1 CASSLVVAGGYEQYF
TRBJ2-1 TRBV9 CASSKGTSGYNEQFF
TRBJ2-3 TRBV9 CASSVSNGSPGDTQYF
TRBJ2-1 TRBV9 CASSVEGQGMDEQFF
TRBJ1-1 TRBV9 CASSGQGQGMNTEAFF
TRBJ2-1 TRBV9 CASSDVGGDRPSYNEQFF
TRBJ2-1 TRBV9 CASSVADSLGEQFF
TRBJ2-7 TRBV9 CASSPVEGEQYF
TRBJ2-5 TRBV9 CASSPRQGRQQETQYF
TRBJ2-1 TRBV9 CASSDRDRVYNEQFF
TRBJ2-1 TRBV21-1 CASSKGKWAALSYNEQFF
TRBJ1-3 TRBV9 CASSVGGSSGNTIYF
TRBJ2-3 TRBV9 CASSARLASTDTQYF
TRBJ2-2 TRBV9 CASSVGTANTGELFF
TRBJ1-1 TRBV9 CASSASANTEAFF
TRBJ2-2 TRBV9 CASSVTGTGELFF
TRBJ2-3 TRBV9 CASSVSAGVTDTQYF
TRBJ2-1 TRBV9 CASSATGKGSSYNEQFF
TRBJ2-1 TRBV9 CASNPWTSGYNEQFF
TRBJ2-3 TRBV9 CASSPWREPDTQYF
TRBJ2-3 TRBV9 CASSVPSGLAGAEDTQYF
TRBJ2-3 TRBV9 CASSVEGAADTQYF
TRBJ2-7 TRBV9 CASSVASGSYEQYF
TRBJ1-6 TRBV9 CASGSSYNSPLHF
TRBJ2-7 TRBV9 CASSATGVQDEQYF
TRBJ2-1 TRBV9 CASSVAGAEGGEQFF
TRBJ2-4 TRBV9 CASSAGQGRGNIQYF
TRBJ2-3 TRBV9 CASSPGAAGPLDTQYF
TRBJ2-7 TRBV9 CASSVGAGASYEQYF
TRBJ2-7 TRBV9 CASSVGQGAREQYF
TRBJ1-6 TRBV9 CASSPRQELYSPLHF
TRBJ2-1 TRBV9 CASSVGQGEQFF
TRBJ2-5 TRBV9 CASSQRSGGVYQETQYF
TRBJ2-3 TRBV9 CASSFEGSFTDTQYF
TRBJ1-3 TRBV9 CASSASGGASGNTIYF
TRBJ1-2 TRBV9 CASSVEENYGYTF
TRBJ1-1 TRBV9 CASSPNDRGHTEAFF
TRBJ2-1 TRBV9 CASSVGNYNEQFF
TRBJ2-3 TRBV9 CASSVGGGADTQYF
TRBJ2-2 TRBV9 CASSERGTGELFF
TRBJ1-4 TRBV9 CASSVSGTDNEKLFF
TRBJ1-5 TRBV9 CASSVEHSDQPQHF
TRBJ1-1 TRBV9 CASSVDLGNTEAFF
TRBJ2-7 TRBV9 CASSVGGNEAGEQYF